These 24 T cell receptor beta chains were all obtained from the same sample, sequenced in a study of OX40 agonist ivuxolimab in advanced cancers. TCRdb's table, derived via immunoSEQ multiplex PCR, lists solely in-frame clones and lacks some. The table lists some 70,000 clones, around nine tenths of them singletons. The starting material was CD4+ or CD8+ T cells sorted from blood, obtained in a trial of the OX40 agonist ivuxolimab. All receptors derive from an adult with an advanced solid tumor such as melanoma, head and neck, liver or kidney cancer.

The chain is built from TRBV7-6 and TRBJ2-1; possibly TRBD2 for D (5 bases). Germline CDR1 and CDR2: SGHVS and FNYEAQ. Trimming left V 1 base short and J 7 bases short, with 8 bases between. The CDR3 loop spans 13 amino acids. The CDR3 sequence: CASSLERVNEQFF. The CDR3 region has the DNA TGTGCCAGCAGCTTAGAGAGGGTAAATGAGCAGTTCTTC.

The chain combines TRBV6-5 with TRBJ1-2; D unclear. The CDR3 is 15 amino acids. V was shortened by 2 bases and J by 5 bases, with 15 bases between the two germline ends. CDR1 and CDR2 from the germline V gene are MNHEY and SVGAGI. CDR3 DNA: TGTGCCAGCAGTTACGATACCGGGAGAGTTTATGGCTACACCTTC. This encodes CASSYDTGRVYGYTF.

The V call is TRBV28, the J call TRBJ2-7, with 7 bases lining up with TRBD2. The germline CDR1 and CDR2 sequences are MDHEN and SYDVKM. The CDR3 has 17 residues. The ends lost 6 bases at V and 5 bases at J; junction bases unmatched: 19. DNA of the CDR3: TGTGCCAGCAGGCGGCCCTTAGGGCGGGACTATTACGACGAGCAGTACTTC. Its protein is CASRRPLGRDYYDEQYF.

This chain links TRBV7-8 with TRBJ2-1; 16 bases align to TRBD2. The V gene's germline CDR1 is SGHVS and CDR2 FQNEAQ. V lost 8 bases and J lost 7; bases outside the gene matches: 5. The CDR3 consists of 15 residues. Here the CDR3 reads CASLGTSGGDNEQFF. For the CDR3, the DNA is TGTGCCAGCCTCGGGACTAGCGGGGGGGATAATGAGCAGTTCTTC.

The chain has TRBV30 and TRBJ2-1; maybe TRBD2 (5 bases). The CDR3 has 14 residues. Germline CDR1 is GTSNPN and CDR2 is SVGIG (reference sequence). V was shortened by 5 bases and J by 0 bases, with 11 bases between the two germline ends. The chain's CDR3 is CAWGSGYSYNEQFF. CDR3 DNA: TGTGCCTGGGGAAGCGGATACTCCTACAATGAGCAGTTCTTC.

V is TRBV5-1 and J is TRBJ2-1; D not certain. Per germline, CDR1 SGHRS and CDR2 YFSETQ. Trimming cost V 0 bases and J 10 bases, with 8 bases left between them. The CDR3 is made up of 12 amino acids. This CDR3 reads CASSLEAWEQFF. The CDR3 DNA is TGCGCCAGCAGCTTGGAGGCCTGGGAGCAGTTCTTC. Drawing the rest from reference TRBV5-1 and TRBJ2-1, the complete variable domain is KAGVTQTPRYLIKTRGQQVTLSCSPISGHRSVSWYQQTPGQGLQFLFEYFSETQRNKGNFPGRFSGRQFSNSRSEMNVSTLELGDSALYLCASSLEAWEQFFGPGTRLTVL.

This clone was seen just once. This chain links TRBV6-1 with TRBJ2-1, with D tentatively TRBD1 (6 bases). Trimming removed 3 bases from V and 0 bases from J, with 9 bases in between. Germline CDR1 is MNHNS and CDR2 is SASEGT. CDR3 length: 15 residues. The CDR3 spells CASSEGHNSYNEQFF. The DNA for the CDR3 is TGTGCCAGCAGTGAGGGACATAACTCCTACAATGAGCAGTTCTTC.

This clone was observed once. The chain uses TRBV10-1 and TRBJ1-5; possibly TRBD1 for D (5 bases). V gave up 4 bases and J gave up 3 bases, with 7 bases separating them. This CDR3 comprises 13 residues. Looked up from germline, CDR1 is WNHNN and CDR2 is SYGVQD (reference sequence). The CDR3 DNA sequence: TGCGCCAGCAGTGTAGGGGTCAATCAGCCCCAGCATTTT. This translates into CASSVGVNQPQHF.

V is TRBV6-5 and J is TRBJ2-7; a possible D gene is TRBD2 (6 bases). There are 15 residues in the CDR3. The V end lost 2 bases, the J end lost 3 bases, and 14 bases lay between the germline ends. Per the germline V gene, CDR1 is MNHEY and CDR2 is SVGAGI. CDR3 in amino acids: CASSYGTRRDYEQYF. In DNA, the CDR3 is TGTGCCAGCAGTTACGGGACTCGCAGGGACTACGAGCAGTACTTC.

The V and J genes are TRBV5-1 and TRBJ1-1; a weak D match, TRBD1 (6 bases). In germline, CDR1 is SGHRS, CDR2 YFSETQ. The CDR3 extends over 14 amino acids. Trimming took off 4 bases at V and 6 bases at J, with 16 bases between the two ends. CDR3 amino acids: CASSPRTAMAEAFF. In nucleotides, the CDR3 is TGCGCCAGCAGCCCACGGACAGCCATGGCTGAAGCTTTCTTT.

The V gene is TRBV4-2, the J gene TRBJ2-2; 11 bases match TRBD2. The CDR3 runs to 16 residues. The ends lost 3 bases at V and 2 bases at J; junction bases unmatched: 2. The germline V gene has CDR1 LGHNA and CDR2 YNFKEQ. The CDR3 loop is CASSQGLAVNTGELFF. The CDR3 DNA sequence: TGTGCCAGCAGCCAGGGACTAGCGGTTAACACCGGGGAGCTGTTTTTT.

This clone was found once. J is TRBJ1-5 and V is TRBV6-1; D not certain. Looked up from germline, CDR1 is MNHNS and CDR2 is SASEGT. Trimming shortened V by 4 bases and J by 6 bases, and 13 bases separated the two germline ends. The CDR3 length is 14 residues. CDR3 amino acids: CASSVKGGVQPQHF. CDR3 sequence (DNA): TGTGCCAGCAGTGTCAAGGGTGGGGTTCAGCCCCAGCATTTT.

The chain has TRBV2 and TRBJ1-5, with D unclear. Germline V CDR1 and CDR2: SNHLY, FYNNEI. The CDR3 totals 14 residues. Deletions cut 7 bases from V and 4 bases from J, with 14 bases between. The CDR3 DNA reads as TGTGCCAGCACGGGCTACTTCACTAATCAGCCCCAGCATTTT. Amino acids: CASTGYFTNQPQHF.

V usage is TRBV5-6 and J usage is TRBJ2-3; TRBD2 matches at 12 bases. Germline CDR1 SGHDT, CDR2 YYEEEE. This CDR3 spans 17 amino acids. Losses at the gene ends were 1 base for V and 5 bases for J; bases not matched to a gene: 8. The CDR3 is CASSLFRLAGGLDTQYF. As DNA, the CDR3 is TGTGCCAGCAGCTTGTTTCGTCTAGCGGGAGGGTTAGATACGCAGTATTTT.

CDR3 sequence reads: CASSFFAPQETQYF. The CDR3 DNA reads TGTGCCAGCAGCTTTTTTGCTCCACAAGAGACCCAGTACTTC. This rearrangement joins TRBV11-2 to TRBJ2-5; no reliable D call. Germline V gene data show CDR1 as SGHAT and CDR2 as FQNNGV. CDR3 length equals 14 residues. V dropped 3 bases and J dropped 2 bases, with 10 bases sitting between them.

The chain employs TRBV15 and TRBJ1-6; D unclear. Germline V CDR1 and CDR2: LNHNV, YYDKDF (reference sequence). This CDR3 is 14 amino acids long. Trimming pared 6 bases from V and 7 bases from J, leaving 13 bases between. The CDR3 sequence is CATSEGWLNSPLHF. CDR3 nucleotides: TGTGCCACCAGTGAAGGGTGGTTGAATTCACCCCTCCACTTT. Based on the CDR3 plus reference TRBV15 and TRBJ1-6, the full variable domain is DAMVIQNPRYQVTQFGKPVTLSCSQTLNHNVMYWYQQKSSQAPKLLFHYYDKDFNNEADTPDNFQSRRPNTSFCFLDIRSPGLGDTAMYLCATSEGWLNSPLHFGNGTRLTVT.

The chain combines TRBV11-2 with TRBJ2-1, with 9 bases identical to TRBD1. V lost 4 bases and J lost 7; bases outside the gene matches: 11. The CDR3 sequence is 16 residues long. Germline CDR1 and CDR2: SGHAT and FQNNGV. CDR3 loop: CASSSTGQGILNEQFF. As DNA, the CDR3 is TGTGCCAGCAGCTCGACAGGACAGGGGATTTTGAATGAGCAGTTCTTC.

This clone was detected a few times. The J gene is TRBJ1-2, the V gene TRBV28; 8 bases are a match to TRBD1. The junction had 7 bases not matched to a gene; V was cut back by 8 bases and J by 8 bases. Germline V lookup: CDR1 MDHEN, CDR2 SYDVKM. The CDR3 is 12 residues long. DNA of the CDR3: TGTGCCAGCCGTGCAGGGGGCGAAGGCTACACCTTC. It yields the protein CASRAGGEGYTF.

This chain uses TRBV23-1 with TRBJ1-2, with TRBD1 matching over 10 bases. TRBV23-1 is flagged as an ORF with uncertain function. The CDR3 extends over 17 amino acids. Trimming at V came to 2 bases and at J to 6 bases, leaving 12 bases not matched to a gene. This CDR3 is CASSQNRDRGFGDGYTF. In nucleotides, the CDR3 is TGCGCCAGCAGTCAAAACCGGGACAGGGGATTTGGGGATGGCTACACCTTC.

This clone was found once. The chain uses TRBV7-8 and TRBJ2-3; no firm D call. The CDR3 spans 13 residues. CDR1 and CDR2 (germline): SGHVS, FQNEAQ. V lost 7 bases, J lost 1 base, and 9 bases lay in between. The CDR3 DNA reads TGTGCCAGCATTTTAGCCGGCACAGATACGCAGTATTTT. It is translated as CASILAGTDTQYF.

Here the CDR3 reads CASSYDRETEAFF. CDR3 sequence (DNA): TGTGCCAGCAGCTACGACAGGGAGACTGAAGCTTTCTTT. The chain has TRBV5-4 and TRBJ1-1; 7 bases line up with TRBD1. The length of the CDR3 is 13 residues. Germline V lookup: CDR1 SGHNT, CDR2 YYREEE (reference sequence). The J segment lost 5 bases and the V segment lost 3 bases, leaving 4 bases of the junction unmatched.

This rearrangement joins TRBV7-6 to TRBJ2-1; the match to TRBD1 covers 7 bases. The CDR3 loop spans 14 amino acids. Germline loops: CDR1 SGHVS, CDR2 FNYEAQ. The ends lost 0 bases at V and 7 bases at J; junction bases unmatched: 3. CDR3 coding DNA: TGTGCCAGCAGCTTAGCGCAGGGGGTGAATGAGCAGTTCTTC. It encodes CASSLAQGVNEQFF. The full variable domain, with the rest looked up from reference TRBV7-6 and TRBJ2-1, is GAGVSQSPRYKVTKRGQDVALRCDPISGHVSLYWYRQALGQGPEFLTYFNYEAQQDKSGLPNDRFSAERPEGSISTLTIQRTEQRDSAMYRCASSLAQGVNEQFFGPGTRLTVL.

The V gene is TRBV30, the J gene TRBJ2-1; a weak D match, TRBD2 (5 bases). This CDR3 comprises 14 residues. V shed 0 bases and J shed 0 bases, with 6 bases lying between them. Germline CDR1 and CDR2: GTSNPN and SVGIG (reference sequence). The CDR3 loop is CAWSVGVSYNEQFF. CDR3 coding DNA: TGTGCCTGGAGTGTCGGGGTCTCCTACAATGAGCAGTTCTTC.

The chain employs TRBV7-8 and TRBJ1-6; D possibly corresponds to TRBD1 (5 bases). Trimming removed 1 base at V and 0 bases at J, with 13 bases between. This CDR3 has 18 amino acids. Germline CDR1 is SGHVS and CDR2 is FQNEAQ. CDR3 nucleotide sequence: TGTGCCAGCAGCTTAGACGGTGGGGGGAGCTCCTATAATTCACCCCTCCACTTT. This gives the protein CASSLDGGGSSYNSPLHF. The full variable domain, its missing parts supplied by reference TRBV7-8 and TRBJ1-6, is GAGVSQSPRYKVAKRGQDVALRCDPISGHVSLFWYQQALGQGPEFLTYFQNEAQLDKSGLPSDRFFAERPEGSVSTLKIQRTQQEDSAVYLCASSLDGGGSSYNSPLHFGNGTRLTVT.